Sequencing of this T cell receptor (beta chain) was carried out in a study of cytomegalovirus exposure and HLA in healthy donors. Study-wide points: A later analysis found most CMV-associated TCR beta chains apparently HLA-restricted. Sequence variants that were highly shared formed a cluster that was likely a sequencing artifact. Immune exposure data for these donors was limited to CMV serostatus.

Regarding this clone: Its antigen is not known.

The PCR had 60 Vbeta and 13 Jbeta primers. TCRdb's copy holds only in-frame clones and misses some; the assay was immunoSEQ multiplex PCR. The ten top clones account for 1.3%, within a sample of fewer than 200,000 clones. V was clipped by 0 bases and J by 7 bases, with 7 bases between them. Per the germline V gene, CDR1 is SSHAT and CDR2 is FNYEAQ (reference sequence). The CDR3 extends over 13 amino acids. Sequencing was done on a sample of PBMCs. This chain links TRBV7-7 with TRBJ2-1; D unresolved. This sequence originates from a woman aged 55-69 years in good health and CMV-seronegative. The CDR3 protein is CASSLARQNEQFF. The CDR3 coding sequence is TGTGCCAGCAGCTTAGCCAGACAAAATGAGCAGTTCTTC.